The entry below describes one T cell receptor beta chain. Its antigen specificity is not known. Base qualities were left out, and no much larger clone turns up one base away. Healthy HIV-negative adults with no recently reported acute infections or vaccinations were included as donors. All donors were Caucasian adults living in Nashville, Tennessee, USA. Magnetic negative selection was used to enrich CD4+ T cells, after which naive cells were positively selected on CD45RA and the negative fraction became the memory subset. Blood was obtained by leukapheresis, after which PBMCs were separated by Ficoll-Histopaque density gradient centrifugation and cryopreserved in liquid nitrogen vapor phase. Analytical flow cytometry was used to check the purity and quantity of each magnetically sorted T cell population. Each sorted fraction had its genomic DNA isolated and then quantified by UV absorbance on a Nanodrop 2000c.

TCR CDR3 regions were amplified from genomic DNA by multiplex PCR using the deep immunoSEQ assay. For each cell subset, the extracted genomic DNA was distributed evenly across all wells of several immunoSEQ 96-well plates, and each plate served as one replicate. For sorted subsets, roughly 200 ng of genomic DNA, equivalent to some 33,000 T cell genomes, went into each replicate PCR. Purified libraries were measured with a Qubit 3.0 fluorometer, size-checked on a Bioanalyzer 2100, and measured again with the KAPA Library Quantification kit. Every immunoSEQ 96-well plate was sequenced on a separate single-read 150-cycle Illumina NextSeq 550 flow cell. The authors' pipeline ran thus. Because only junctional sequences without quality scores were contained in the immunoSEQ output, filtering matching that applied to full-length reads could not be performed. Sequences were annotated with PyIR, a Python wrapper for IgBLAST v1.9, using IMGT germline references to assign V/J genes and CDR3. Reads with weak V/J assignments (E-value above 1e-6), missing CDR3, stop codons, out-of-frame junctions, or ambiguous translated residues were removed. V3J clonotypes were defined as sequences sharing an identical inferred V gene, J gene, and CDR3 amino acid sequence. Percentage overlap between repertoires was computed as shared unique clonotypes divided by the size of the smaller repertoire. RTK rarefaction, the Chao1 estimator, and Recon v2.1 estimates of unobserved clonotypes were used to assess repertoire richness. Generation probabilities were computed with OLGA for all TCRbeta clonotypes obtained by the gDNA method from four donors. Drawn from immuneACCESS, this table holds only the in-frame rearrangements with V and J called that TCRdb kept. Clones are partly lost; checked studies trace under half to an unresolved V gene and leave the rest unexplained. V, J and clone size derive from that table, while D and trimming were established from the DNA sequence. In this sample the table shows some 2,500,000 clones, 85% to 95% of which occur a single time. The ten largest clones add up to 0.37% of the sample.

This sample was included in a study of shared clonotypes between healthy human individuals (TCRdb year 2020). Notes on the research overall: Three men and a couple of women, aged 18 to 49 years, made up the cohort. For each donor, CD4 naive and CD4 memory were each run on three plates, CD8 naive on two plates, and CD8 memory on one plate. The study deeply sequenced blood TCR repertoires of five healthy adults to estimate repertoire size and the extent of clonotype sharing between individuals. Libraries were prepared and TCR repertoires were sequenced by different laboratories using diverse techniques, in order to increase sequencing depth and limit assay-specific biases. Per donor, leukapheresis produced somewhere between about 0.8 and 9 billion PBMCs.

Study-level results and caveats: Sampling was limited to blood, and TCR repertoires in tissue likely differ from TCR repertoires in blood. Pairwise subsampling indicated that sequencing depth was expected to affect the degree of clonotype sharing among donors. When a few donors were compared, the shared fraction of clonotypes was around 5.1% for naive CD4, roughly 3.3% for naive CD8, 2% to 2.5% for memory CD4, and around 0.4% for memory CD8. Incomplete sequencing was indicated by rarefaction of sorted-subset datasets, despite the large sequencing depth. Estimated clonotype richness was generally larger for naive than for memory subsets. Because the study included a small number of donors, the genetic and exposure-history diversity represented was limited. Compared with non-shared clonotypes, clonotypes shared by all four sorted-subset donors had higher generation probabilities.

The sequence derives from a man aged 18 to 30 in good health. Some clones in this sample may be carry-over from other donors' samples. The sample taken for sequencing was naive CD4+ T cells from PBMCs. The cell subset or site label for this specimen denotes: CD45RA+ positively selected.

The CDR3: CAWEGGLGYNEQFF. The sequenced DNA is TGTGCCTGGGAAGGGGGACTAGGATACAATGAGCAGTTCTTC. This receptor chain uses TRBV30 and TRBJ2-1, with 8 junctional bases fitting TRBD2. CDR1 GTSNPN and CDR2 SVGIG were looked up in the germline V gene (reference sequence). Inclusive of the bounding cysteine and phenylalanine, the CDR3 is 14 residues long. The retained sequence is limited to the CDR3, 42 bases, with the frame set at the first base. From V the trimming removes 5 bases and from J it removes 4 bases, while the gene matches leave 7 bases of the junction unaccounted for.